Below, 22 T cell receptor beta chains from the same sample are listed, as sequenced in a study of blood T cell repertoires in COVID-19. Profiled with immunoSEQ multiplex PCR; TCRdb holds only in-frame clones, not every one. The sample holds under 250,000 clones, about four fifths seen once. The sequenced material came from peripheral blood. All receptors derive from a man aged 50 or older with active or convalescent COVID-19.

Comments on this clone: Within the sample, other DNA sequences also encode this same CDR3. V gene TRBV6-5 combines with J gene TRBJ1-5, with D perhaps TRBD1 (5 bases). The germline gives CDR1 MNHEY, CDR2 SVGAGI. The CDR3 extends over 13 amino acids. Trimming took 5 bases from V and 4 from J, leaving 9 bases between them. The CDR3 loop reads CASSPRGNQPQHF. In DNA form, the CDR3 reads TGTGCCAGCAGTCCGCGGGGGAATCAGCCCCAGCATTTT.

The rearrangement joins TRBV27 to TRBJ2-1; 15 positions match TRBD2. This CDR3 has 19 amino acids. The germline gives CDR1 MNHEY, CDR2 SMNVEV (reference sequence). V lost 2 bases, J lost 0 bases, and 5 bases stayed unmatched. The CDR3 region is CASSLVGTSGGSSYNEQFF. The CDR3 DNA is TGTGCCAGCAGTTTAGTAGGGACTAGCGGGGGGAGCTCCTACAATGAGCAGTTCTTC.

The V call is TRBV30, the J call TRBJ1-1; possibly TRBD1 for D (6 bases). The CDR3 runs 13 residues. Germline V gene sequence: CDR1 GTSNPN, CDR2 SVGIG (reference sequence). V dropped 3 bases and J dropped 0 bases, with 8 bases sitting between them. The CDR3 DNA sequence: TGTGCCTGGAGCAGGGGATTGAACACTGAAGCTTTCTTT. This gives the protein CAWSRGLNTEAFF.

The rearrangement joins TRBV9 to TRBJ2-5; 9 bases line up with TRBD1. CDR1 is SGDLS and CDR2 is YYNGEE in the germline V gene. The CDR3 length is 15 residues. V shed 4 bases and J 4 bases; nucleotides not matched to a gene: 8. The CDR3 here is CASSPLDRGGETQYF. DNA of the CDR3: TGTGCCAGCAGCCCATTGGACAGGGGAGGAGAGACCCAGTACTTC.

The rearrangement uses TRBV9 and TRBJ2-3; 7 bases agree with TRBD1. The V gene end was trimmed by 5 bases and the J gene end by 4 bases; junction bases not matched to a gene: 7. Germline assignment: CDR1 SGDLS and CDR2 YYNGEE. The CDR3 is 14 amino acids. The CDR3 protein is CASSRGGPPDTQYF. The CDR3 DNA reads TGTGCCAGCAGTAGAGGGGGCCCCCCAGATACGCAGTATTTT.

The rearrangement uses TRBV23-1 and TRBJ1-3; D might be TRBD1 (6 bases). TRBV23-1 is known as an ORF, though its function is uncertain. V lost 4 bases, J lost 0 bases, and 16 bases lay in between. The CDR3 covers 17 residues. The CDR3 bases are TGCGCCAGCAGTCGGCTCGGGACACCTTTCTCTGGAAACACCATATATTTT. It codes for CASSRLGTPFSGNTIYF.

The chain employs TRBV5-6 and TRBJ2-3; D may be TRBD2 (5 bases). Germline V CDR1 and CDR2: SGHDT, YYEEEE. This CDR3 is 15 amino acids long. Deletions cut 0 bases from V and 2 bases from J, with 10 bases between. The CDR3 coding sequence is TGTGCCAGCAGCTTGGTTAGCGCAAACACAGATACGCAGTATTTT. Protein: CASSLVSANTDTQYF. Drawing the rest from reference TRBV5-6 and TRBJ2-3, the complete variable domain is DAGVTQSPTHLIKTRGQQVTLRCSPKSGHDTVSWYQQALGQGPQFIFQYYEEEERQRGNFPDRFSGHQFPNYSSELNVNALLLGDSALYLCASSLVSANTDTQYFGPGTRLTVL.

The CDR3 sequence: CAILSSGGPVNEQFF. CDR3 nucleotides: TGTGCCATCTTATCTAGCGGGGGGCCGGTTAATGAGCAGTTCTTC. V gene TRBV10-3 combines with J gene TRBJ2-1; 11 nucleotides line up with TRBD2. The CDR3 is made up of 15 amino acids. V dropped 8 bases and J dropped 7; count of bases not matched to a gene: 10. Germline assignment: CDR1 ENHRY and CDR2 SYGVKD.

In regard to this clone: Additional DNA sequences in this sample encode the identical CDR3. The chain combines TRBV27 with TRBJ1-2; D is possibly TRBD1 (6 bases). The CDR3 sequence is 15 residues long. Germline values: CDR1 MNHEY, CDR2 SMNVEV (reference sequence). The V and J ends lost 0 bases and 0 bases respectively, with 8 bases between them. CDR3 DNA: TGTGCCAGCAGTTTATCCAGGGGAGCTAACTATGGCTACACCTTC. Amino acids: CASSLSRGANYGYTF.

The chain carries TRBV9 and TRBJ2-2; 10 nucleotides agree with TRBD2. Germline assignment: CDR1 SGDLS and CDR2 YYNGEE. The CDR3 contains 16 residues. V trimming: 2 bases; J trimming: 6 bases; junction bases outside the gene matches: 7. The chain's CDR3 is CASSVASGGAAGELFF. The CDR3 DNA reads as TGTGCCAGCAGCGTCGCAAGCGGGGGGGCGGCCGGGGAGCTGTTTTTT.

This clone was picked up one time. V and J are TRBV5-1 and TRBJ1-4, with TRBD1 identical over 8 bases. The CDR3 is made up of 14 amino acids. J gave up 7 bases and V 1 base, and 3 bases lay outside the gene matches. Germline V lookup: CDR1 SGHRS, CDR2 YFSETQ. CDR3 coding DNA: TGCGCCAGCAGCTTGCAGGGGGCGGTTGAAAAACTGTTTTTT. It translates to CASSLQGAVEKLFF.

This chain joins TRBV7-6 and TRBJ2-3; 11 nucleotides line up with TRBD2. The V gene's germline CDR1 is SGHVS and CDR2 FNYEAQ. The CDR3 has 17 amino acids. V was clipped by 1 base and J by 2 bases; unmatched bases: 5. CDR3 loop: CASSLGVAGGPTDTQYF. In DNA form, the CDR3 reads TGTGCCAGCAGCTTAGGGGTAGCGGGGGGGCCCACAGATACGCAGTATTTT. The full variable domain, completed using reference TRBV7-6 and TRBJ2-3, is GAGVSQSPRYKVTKRGQDVALRCDPISGHVSLYWYRQALGQGPEFLTYFNYEAQQDKSGLPNDRFSAERPEGSISTLTIQRTEQRDSAMYRCASSLGVAGGPTDTQYFGPGTRLTVL.

This chain links TRBV30 with TRBJ1-4; tentatively, D is TRBD1 (6 bases). The ends were cut back, 1 base at V and 9 bases at J, with 12 bases in the middle. Germline values: CDR1 GTSNPN, CDR2 SVGIG (reference sequence). The CDR3 runs to 13 residues. Here the CDR3 reads CAWSGHQGQKLFF. As DNA, the CDR3 is TGTGCCTGGAGTGGTCACCAGGGGCAAAAACTGTTTTTT. Using reference TRBV30 and TRBJ1-4 for the parts outside the CDR3, the full variable domain is SQTIHQWPATLVQPVGSPLSLECTVEGTSNPNLYWYRQAAGRGLQLLFYSVGIGQISSEVPQNLSASRPQDRQFILSSKKLLLSDSGFYLCAWSGHQGQKLFFGSGTQLSVL.

V and J are TRBV11-2 and TRBJ1-3; 11 bases line up with TRBD1. Per the germline V gene, CDR1 is SGHAT and CDR2 is FQNNGV. The V and J ends lost 5 bases and 8 bases, in that order; junction bases with no gene match: 2. CDR3 length: 13 amino acids. DNA for the CDR3: TGTGCCAGCAGCGGGACAGGGGGAGACACCATATATTTT. Its translation is CASSGTGGDTIYF.

The chain combines TRBV7-2 with TRBJ1-3; possibly TRBD1 for D (6 bases). Per germline, CDR1 SGHTA and CDR2 FQGNSA. The CDR3 spans 16 residues. The V gene lost 1 base and the J gene lost 0 bases, with 10 bases spanning the gap. In nucleotides, the CDR3 is TGTGCCAGCAGCTTAGTAGGACAGATCTCTGGAAACACCATATATTTT. This encodes CASSLVGQISGNTIYF.

The chain links TRBV7-2 to TRBJ1-2; D possibly corresponds to TRBD1 (5 bases). Germline CDR1 is SGHTA and CDR2 is FQGNSA. V was pared by 0 bases and J by 4 bases, with 12 bases between. The CDR3 spans 15 residues. The CDR3 sequence: CASSLAVPGPYGYTF. The CDR3 DNA follows: TGTGCCAGCAGCTTAGCGGTGCCAGGGCCCTATGGCTACACCTTC.

The rearrangement uses TRBV7-9 and TRBJ2-1; 9 bases are shared with TRBD2. Per germline, CDR1 SEHNR and CDR2 FQNEAQ (reference sequence). The length of the CDR3 is 15 residues. The V segment lost 5 bases and the J segment 6 bases; nucleotides outside the gene matches: 8. The CDR3 reads CASSRASGAANEQFF. In DNA, the CDR3 is TGTGCCAGCAGCCGAGCTAGCGGGGCTGCCAATGAGCAGTTCTTC.

CDR3 sequence reads: CASSLSRNSYEQYF. CDR3 sequence (DNA): TGTGCCAGCAGCTTAAGCAGGAACTCCTACGAGCAGTACTTC. The chain employs TRBV11-3 and TRBJ2-7, with unresolved D. The CDR3 extends over 14 amino acids. Germline V gives CDR1 SGHNT, CDR2 YENEEA. With 2 bases removed from V and 0 bases from J, the gap between germline ends came to 8 bases.

A remark on this clone: Other DNA variants within this sample encode the same CDR3. The gene calls are TRBV6-2 or TRBV6-3 and TRBJ1-5; 9 positions match TRBD1. Trimming took 6 bases from V and 4 from J; bases not matched to a gene: 7. From germline, CDR1 is MNHEY and CDR2 SVGEGT. CDR3 length equals 15 residues. CDR3 sequence: CASSQTGGLNQPQHF. The CDR3 bases are TGTGCCAGCAGCCAGACAGGGGGTTTGAATCAGCCCCAGCATTTT.

The chain joins TRBV29-1 to TRBJ2-1; 7 bases match TRBD2. This CDR3 is 12 amino acids long. V shed 7 bases and J 6 bases; nucleotides not matched to a gene: 6. Germline V gene data show CDR1 as SQVTM and CDR2 as ANQGSEA. For the CDR3, the DNA is TGCAGCGGGCTAGCGGACACCAATGAGCAGTTCTTC. Its translation is CSGLADTNEQFF.

The chain employs TRBV9 and TRBJ2-5, with D possibly being TRBD1 (6 bases). The CDR3 has 15 amino acids. Trimming removed 4 bases at V and 3 bases at J, with 16 bases between. Germline lookup yields CDR1 SGDLS and CDR2 YYNGEE. The CDR3 spells CASSPMSGAEETQYF. CDR3 DNA: TGTGCCAGCAGCCCCATGTCAGGGGCCGAAGAGACCCAGTACTTC.

The chain has TRBV21-1 and TRBJ1-1; whether TRBD1, the table's D call, matches the DNA was not checked. TRBV21-1 is given as a pseudogene. The CDR3 runs to 13 residues. The CDR3 DNA sequence: TGTGCCAGCAGCAAAGGCAGGAACACTGAAGCTTTCTTT. Translating it yields CASSKGRNTEAFF.